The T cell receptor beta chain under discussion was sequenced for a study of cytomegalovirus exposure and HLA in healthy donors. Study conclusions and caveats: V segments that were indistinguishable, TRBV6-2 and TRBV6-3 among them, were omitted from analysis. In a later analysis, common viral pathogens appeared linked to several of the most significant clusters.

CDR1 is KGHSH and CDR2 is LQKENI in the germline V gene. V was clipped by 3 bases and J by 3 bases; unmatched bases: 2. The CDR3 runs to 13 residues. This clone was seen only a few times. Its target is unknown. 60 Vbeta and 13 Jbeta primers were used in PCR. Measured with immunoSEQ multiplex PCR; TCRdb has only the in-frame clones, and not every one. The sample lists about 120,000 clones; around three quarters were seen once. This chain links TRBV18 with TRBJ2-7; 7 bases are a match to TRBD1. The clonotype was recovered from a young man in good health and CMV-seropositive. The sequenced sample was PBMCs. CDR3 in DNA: TGTGCCAGCTCACCGGACAGGATCTACGAGCAGTACTTC. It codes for CASSPDRIYEQYF.